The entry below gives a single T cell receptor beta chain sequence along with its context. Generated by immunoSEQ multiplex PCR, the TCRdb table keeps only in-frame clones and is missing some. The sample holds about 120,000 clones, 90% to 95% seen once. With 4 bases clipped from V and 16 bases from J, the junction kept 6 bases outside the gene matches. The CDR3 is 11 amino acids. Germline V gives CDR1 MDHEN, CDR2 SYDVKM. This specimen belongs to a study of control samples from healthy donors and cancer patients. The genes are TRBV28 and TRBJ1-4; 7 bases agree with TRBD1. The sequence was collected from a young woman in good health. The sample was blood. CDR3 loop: CASSWGDRRFF. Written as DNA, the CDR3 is TGTGCCAGCAGTTGGGGGGACAGACGGTTTTTT.